The entry that follows covers one T cell receptor (beta chain) sequence. What it binds is unknown. The data stem from a study of response to subunit inactivated influenza vaccine. Whole-study findings and limits: There was a suggestion from the authors that each seasonal influenza vaccination recruits few new T cells.

This CDR3 spans 13 amino acids. The ends lost 10 bases at V and 6 bases at J; junction bases unmatched: 9. Looked up from germline, CDR1 is LGHDT and CDR2 is YNNKEL (reference sequence). TCRdb itself ran the RT-PCR reads through MiXCR, one entry per CDR3 protein. The sample contains roughly 630,000 distinct CDR3 sequences, around 13% of which appear only once. The material sequenced was PBMCs from blood, taken approximately 15 days before vaccination. The gene calls are TRBV3-1 and TRBJ2-7; 10 bases agree with TRBD1. The source is a man aged 50 to 60 who received an inactivated influenza vaccine. The DNA of the CDR3 is TGTGCCACCCTAAAGACAGGGGGCAGCGAGCAGTACTTC. Translation: CATLKTGGSEQYF.